The rows below give T cell receptor beta chains drawn from one sample of a study of naive and memory T cell subsets. TCRdb independently ran MiXCR on the UMI-ligation and nested PCR reads; one entry per CDR3 protein. Among roughly 100,000 distinct CDR3 sequences, roughly 15% were seen once, and the ten largest hold about 3%. Sample: naive CD8+ T cells from blood. These receptors were taken from a human donor in good health. CDR3s include the opening cysteine and the closing phenylalanine or tryptophan. A D gene is named only where the DNA matches it firmly. Some rows have no size entry. The others give once, few or many, or a class for an expanded clone.

V,J,size,D,CDR3,DNA
TRBV20-1,TRBJ2-5,many,-,CSARVRLEETQYF,TGCAGTGCTAGAGTCCGTCTCGAAGAGACCCAGTACTTC
TRBV20-1,TRBJ2-5,few,-,CSAPPPLTIQETQYF,TGCAGTGCTCCCCCTCCCTTGACCATCCAAGAGACCCAGTACTTC
TRBV27,TRBJ1-4,-,-,CASSLVPPAGYGEKLFF,TGTGCCAGCAGTTTAGTCCCCCCGGCAGGGTACGGTGAAAAACTGTTTTTT
TRBV6-6,TRBJ1-5,-,-,CASDGVFGNQPQHF,TGTGCCAGCGATGGGGTTTTTGGCAATCAGCCCCAGCATTTT
TRBV7-9,TRBJ2-1,-,-,CASSLYLDNEQFF,TGTGCCAGCAGCTTATACCTGGACAATGAGCAGTTCTTC
TRBV29-1,TRBJ2-1,-,-,CSVAGQPNSYNEQFF,TGCAGCGTCGCGGGACAGCCCAACTCCTACAATGAGCAGTTCTTC
TRBV7-2,TRBJ2-3,-,TRBD2,CASSFLTSGLTDTQYF,TGTGCCAGCAGCTTTTTAACTAGCGGTCTCACAGATACGCAGTATTTT
TRBV30,TRBJ2-2,-,TRBD2,CAWSVGGVGELFF,TGTGCCTGGAGTGTTGGGGGGGTCGGGGAGCTGTTTTTT
TRBV20-1,TRBJ2-7,-,TRBD1,CSASDRAAYEQYF,TGCAGTGCTTCTGACAGGGCGGCCTACGAGCAGTACTTC
TRBV3-1,TRBJ2-3,-,TRBD2,CASSPSSGRAADTQYF,TGTGCCAGCAGCCCCTCGTCCGGGAGGGCCGCAGATACGCAGTATTTT
TRBV19,TRBJ2-7,few,TRBD1,CASSRGQSYEQYF,TGTGCCAGTAGTAGGGGACAGTCCTACGAGCAGTACTTC
TRBV7-9,TRBJ2-3,-,-,CASSQGSTDTQYF,TGTGCCAGCAGCCAGGGATCCACAGATACGCAGTATTTT
TRBV5-1,TRBJ2-2,many,TRBD2,CASSRGAAGGHTGELFF,TGCGCCAGCAGCCGGGGTGCCGCGGGGGGCCACACCGGGGAGCTGTTTTTT
TRBV20-1,TRBJ2-1,-,TRBD2,CSARGLAENEQFF,TGCAGTGCCCGGGGACTAGCGGAAAATGAGCAGTTCTTC
TRBV16,TRBJ1-5,few,-,CASSQVINQPQHF,TGTGCCAGCAGCCAAGTAATAAATCAGCCCCAGCATTTT